The T cell receptor beta chain under discussion was sequenced for a study of identical twins. Study results and caveats: Out-of-frame alpha sequences common to twins exhibited an excess of low generation probability.

This CDR3 has 14 amino acids. The germline V and J ends were trimmed by 7 bases and 2 bases, with 12 bases remaining between them. Germline V gene data show CDR1 as SGHRS and CDR2 as YFSETQ. Unique molecular identifiers were present on the cDNA, which also gained a universal primer site by template switching. MiXCR, run by TCRdb on the 5' RACE reads, gives a single entry per CDR3 protein. The sample lists some 900,000 distinct CDR3 sequences, 10% to 15% occurring once. This clonotype was counted at least ten times. Its specificity is not known. The sample was also reused in another study, on yellow fever vaccine responses in identical twins. This second study notes: Reported findings indicate that twins' vaccine T cell responses seemed partially convergent, partially personalized.

The chain carries TRBV5-1 and TRBJ2-2, with a weak D call TRBD2 (5 bases). The clonotype originates from a woman aged 18-29 years in good health. Sequenced: PBMCs. The CDR3: CASQRETNTGELFF. The CDR3 DNA is TGCGCCAGCCAAAGGGAGACAAACACCGGGGAGCTGTTTTTT.